The sequence of this T cell receptor beta chain was determined in a study of T cell responses to AZD1222 COVID-19 vaccine. Study-wide results and caveats: Variant regions that are unmutated are reportedly the target of nearly half of spike-specific TCRs.

Notes on this clone: No antigen is known for it.

The data were produced by immunoSEQ multiplex PCR, yet TCRdb's version contains in-frame clones alone and is incomplete. The data show 87,000 or so clones, about 90% seen once. The CDR3 length is 13 residues. The germline V and J ends were trimmed by 4 bases and 2 bases, with 8 bases remaining between them. Looked up from germline, CDR1 is SGHTA and CDR2 is FQGTGA. The genes are TRBV7-3 and TRBJ1-2; no clear D gene. The clonotype comes from an adult in good health. This specimen consisted of peripheral blood, obtained on day 0 of AZD1222 vaccination. CDR3 bases: TGTGCCAGCAGCTCGGACGGAAACTATGGCTACACCTTC. Protein: CASSSDGNYGYTF.